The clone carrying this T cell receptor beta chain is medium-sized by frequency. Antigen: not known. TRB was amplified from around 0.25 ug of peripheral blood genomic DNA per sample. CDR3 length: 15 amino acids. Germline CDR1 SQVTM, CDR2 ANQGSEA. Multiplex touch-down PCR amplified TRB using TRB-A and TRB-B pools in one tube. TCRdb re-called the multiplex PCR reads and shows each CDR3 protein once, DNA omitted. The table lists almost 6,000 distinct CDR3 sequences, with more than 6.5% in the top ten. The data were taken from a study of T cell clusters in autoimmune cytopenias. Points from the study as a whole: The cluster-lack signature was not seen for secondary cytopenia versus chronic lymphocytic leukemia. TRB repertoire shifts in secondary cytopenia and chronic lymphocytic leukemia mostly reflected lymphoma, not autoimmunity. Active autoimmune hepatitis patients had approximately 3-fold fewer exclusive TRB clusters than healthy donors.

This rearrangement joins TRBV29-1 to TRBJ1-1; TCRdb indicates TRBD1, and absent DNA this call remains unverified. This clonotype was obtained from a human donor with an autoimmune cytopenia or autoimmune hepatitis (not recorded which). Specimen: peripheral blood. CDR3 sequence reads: CSVEHGQGPNTEAFF. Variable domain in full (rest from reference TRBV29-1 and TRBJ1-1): SAVISQKPSRDICQRGTSLTIQCQVDSQVTMMFWYRQQPGQSLTLIATANQGSEATYESGFVIDKFPISRPNLTFSTLTVSNMSPEDSSIYLCSVEHGQGPNTEAFFGQGTRLTVV.